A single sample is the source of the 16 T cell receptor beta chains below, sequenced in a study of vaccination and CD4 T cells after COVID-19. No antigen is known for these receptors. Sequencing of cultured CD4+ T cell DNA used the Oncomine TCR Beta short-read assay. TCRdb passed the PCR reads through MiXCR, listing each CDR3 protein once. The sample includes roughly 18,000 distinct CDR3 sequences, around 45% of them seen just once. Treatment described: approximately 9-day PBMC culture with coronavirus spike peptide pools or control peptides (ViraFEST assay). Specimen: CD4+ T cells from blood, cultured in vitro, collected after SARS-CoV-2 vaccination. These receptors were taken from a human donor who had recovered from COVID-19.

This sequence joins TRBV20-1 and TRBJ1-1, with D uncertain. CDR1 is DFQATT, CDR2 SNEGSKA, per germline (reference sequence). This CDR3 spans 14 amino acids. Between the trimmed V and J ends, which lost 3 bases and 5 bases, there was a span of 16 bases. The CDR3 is CSARWTAPRTEAFF. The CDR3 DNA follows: TGCAGTGCTAGGTGGACGGCTCCAAGGACTGAAGCTTTCTTT.

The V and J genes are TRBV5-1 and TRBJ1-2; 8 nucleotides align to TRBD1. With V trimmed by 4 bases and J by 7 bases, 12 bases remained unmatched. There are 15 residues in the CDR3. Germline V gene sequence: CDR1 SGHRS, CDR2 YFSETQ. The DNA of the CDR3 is TGCGCCAGCAGCGGGACGACAGGGGAGGTCAGTGGCTACACCTTC. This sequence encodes CASSGTTGEVSGYTF.

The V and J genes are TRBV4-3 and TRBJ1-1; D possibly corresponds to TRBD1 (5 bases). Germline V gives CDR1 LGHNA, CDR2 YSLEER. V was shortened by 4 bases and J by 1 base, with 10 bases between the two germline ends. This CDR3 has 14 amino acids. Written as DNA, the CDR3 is TGCGCCAGCAGCCCCCAAGGGGAGAACACTGAAGCTTTCTTT. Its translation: CASSPQGENTEAFF.

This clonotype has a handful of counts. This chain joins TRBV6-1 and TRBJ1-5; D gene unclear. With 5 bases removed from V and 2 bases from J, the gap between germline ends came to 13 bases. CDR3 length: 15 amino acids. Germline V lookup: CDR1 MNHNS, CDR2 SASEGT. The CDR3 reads CASSLGGYGNQPQHF. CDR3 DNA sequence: TGTGCCAGCAGTCTGGGTGGGTACGGCAATCAGCCCCAGCATTTT.

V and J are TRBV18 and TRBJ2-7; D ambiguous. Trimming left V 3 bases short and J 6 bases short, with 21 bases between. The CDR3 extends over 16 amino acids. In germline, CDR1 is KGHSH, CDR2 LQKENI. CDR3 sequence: CASSPLGNGPLVEQYF. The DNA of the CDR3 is TGTGCCAGCTCACCTCTCGGAAATGGGCCTTTGGTCGAGCAGTACTTC.

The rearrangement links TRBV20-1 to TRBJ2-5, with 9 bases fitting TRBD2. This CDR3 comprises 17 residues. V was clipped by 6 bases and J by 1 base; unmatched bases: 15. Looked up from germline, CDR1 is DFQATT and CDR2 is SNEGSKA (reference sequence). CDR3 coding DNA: TGCAGTGCACTGGAGAACCTAGCGGGATATCGCCAAGAGACCCAGTACTTC. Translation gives CSALENLAGYRQETQYF.

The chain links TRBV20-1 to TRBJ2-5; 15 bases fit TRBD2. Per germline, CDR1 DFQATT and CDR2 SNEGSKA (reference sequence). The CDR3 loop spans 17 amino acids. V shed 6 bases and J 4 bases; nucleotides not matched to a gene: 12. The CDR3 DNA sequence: TGCAGTGCGCGGCGGACTAGCGGGGGGGCGACGGCAGAGACCCAGTACTTC. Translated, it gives CSARRTSGGATAETQYF.

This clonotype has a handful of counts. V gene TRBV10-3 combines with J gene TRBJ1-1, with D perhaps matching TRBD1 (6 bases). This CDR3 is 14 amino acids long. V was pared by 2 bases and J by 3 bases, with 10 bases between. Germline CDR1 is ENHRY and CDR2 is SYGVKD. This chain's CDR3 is CAISESRGDTEAFF. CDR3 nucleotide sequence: TGTGCCATCAGTGAGAGCAGGGGAGACACTGAAGCTTTCTTT.

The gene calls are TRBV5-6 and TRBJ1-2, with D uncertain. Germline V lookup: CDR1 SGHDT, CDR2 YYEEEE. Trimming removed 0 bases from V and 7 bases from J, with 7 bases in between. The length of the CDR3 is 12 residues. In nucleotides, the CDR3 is TGTGCCAGCAGCTTGGCTGAAGCTGGCTACACCTTC. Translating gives CASSLAEAGYTF.

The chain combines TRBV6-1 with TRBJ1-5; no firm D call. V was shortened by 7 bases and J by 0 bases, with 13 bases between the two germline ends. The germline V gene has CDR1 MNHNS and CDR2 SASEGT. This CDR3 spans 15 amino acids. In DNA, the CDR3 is TGTGCCAGCACCAGAGCGGCGGATAGCAATCAGCCCCAGCATTTT. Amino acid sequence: CASTRAADSNQPQHF.

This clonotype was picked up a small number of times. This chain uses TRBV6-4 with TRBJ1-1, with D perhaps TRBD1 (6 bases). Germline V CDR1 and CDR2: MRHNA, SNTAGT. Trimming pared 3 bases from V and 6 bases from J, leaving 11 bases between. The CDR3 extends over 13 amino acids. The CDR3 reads CASSERAGAEAFF. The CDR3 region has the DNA TGTGCCAGCAGTGAGCGGGCAGGGGCTGAAGCTTTCTTT.

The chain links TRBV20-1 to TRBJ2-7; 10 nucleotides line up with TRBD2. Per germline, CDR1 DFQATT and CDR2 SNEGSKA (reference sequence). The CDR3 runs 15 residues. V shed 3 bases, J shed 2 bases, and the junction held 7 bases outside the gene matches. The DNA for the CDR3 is TGCAGTGCTAGGAAGCTAGCGGGAGACCCCTACGAGCAGTACTTC. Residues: CSARKLAGDPYEQYF.

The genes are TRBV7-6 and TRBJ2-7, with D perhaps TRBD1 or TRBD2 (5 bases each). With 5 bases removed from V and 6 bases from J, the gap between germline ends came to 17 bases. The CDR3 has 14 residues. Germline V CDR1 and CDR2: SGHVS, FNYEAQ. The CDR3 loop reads CASSPPGASSEQYF. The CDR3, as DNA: TGTGCCAGCAGCCCACCCGGGGCTAGCTCCGAGCAGTACTTC.

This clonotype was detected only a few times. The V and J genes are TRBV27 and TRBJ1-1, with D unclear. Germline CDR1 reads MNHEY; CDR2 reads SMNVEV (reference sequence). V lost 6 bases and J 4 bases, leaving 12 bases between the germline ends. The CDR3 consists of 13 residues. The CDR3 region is CASRDWGSTEAFF. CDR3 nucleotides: TGTGCCAGCAGGGATTGGGGAAGCACTGAAGCTTTCTTT.

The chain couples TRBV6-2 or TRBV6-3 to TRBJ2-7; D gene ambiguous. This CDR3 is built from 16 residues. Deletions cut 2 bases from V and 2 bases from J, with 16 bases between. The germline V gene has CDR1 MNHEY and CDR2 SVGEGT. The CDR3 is CASSYTIQIRPYEQYF. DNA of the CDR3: TGTGCCAGCAGTTACACTATACAAATTCGCCCCTACGAGCAGTACTTC.

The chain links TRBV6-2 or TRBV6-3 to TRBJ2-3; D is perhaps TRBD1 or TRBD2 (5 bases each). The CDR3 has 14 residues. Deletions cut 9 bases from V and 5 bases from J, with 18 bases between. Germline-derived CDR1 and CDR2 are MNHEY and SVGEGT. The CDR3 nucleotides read TGTGCCAGTCCTGGGGGTCTCGGGGAAGATACGCAGTATTTT. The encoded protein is CASPGGLGEDTQYF.